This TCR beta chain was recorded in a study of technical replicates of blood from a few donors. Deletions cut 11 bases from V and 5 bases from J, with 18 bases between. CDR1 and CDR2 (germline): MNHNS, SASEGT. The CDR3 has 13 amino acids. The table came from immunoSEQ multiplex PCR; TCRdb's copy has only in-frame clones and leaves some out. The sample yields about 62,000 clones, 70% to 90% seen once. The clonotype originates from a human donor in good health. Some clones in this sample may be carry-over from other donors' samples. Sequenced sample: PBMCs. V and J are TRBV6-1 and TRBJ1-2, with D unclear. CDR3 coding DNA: TGTGCCCTCGAAGGGAGGGCGGAGTATGGCTACACCTTC. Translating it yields CALEGRAEYGYTF.